This paragraph reports one T cell receptor (beta chain). Its target is not known. The CDR3 totals 14 residues. Germline V CDR1 and CDR2: GTSNPN, SVGIG (reference sequence). V shed 1 base and J shed 0 bases, with 7 bases lying between them. The protocol was immunoSEQ multiplex PCR, while the TCRdb copy is restricted to in-frame clones and leaves out a portion. The repertoire consists of approximately 82,000 clones, with 93% occurring once and the leading ten covering roughly 1.7%. Recipients received nonmyeloablative bone marrow transplants from related graft donors, with transient mixed chimerism. This entry is derived from a study of Tregs in tolerant kidney transplant recipients. Points from the study as a whole: The small number of patients limits these findings pending further validation.

The sequence was obtained from a human patient who received a combined kidney and bone marrow transplant. Among the T cells, some may be from the graft donor. This rearrangement joins TRBV30 to TRBJ1-5; TRBD1 might be the D (6 bases). The source material was CD4+ T cells from blood (PBMCs), sampled 12 months after the transplant. CDR3 nucleotides: TGTGCCTGGAGTGGACAGGTTAGCAATCAGCCCCAGCATTTT. Protein product: CAWSGQVSNQPQHF.